What follows are 18 T cell receptor beta chains derived from one specimen sequenced in a study of early T cells in non-severe SARS-CoV-2 infection. TCRdb re-analysed the 5' RACE reads in MiXCR, keeping a single row per CDR3 protein. This table has about 80,000 distinct CDR3 sequences, approximately 12% appearing once. The specimen sequenced was whole blood. These receptors all come from an adult who was a healthcare worker with PCR-confirmed SARS-CoV-2 infection or an uninfected control (not recorded which).

This clonotype was observed at least ten times. The chain uses TRBV7-3 and TRBJ2-3; 7 positions match TRBD2. With 5 bases clipped from V and 4 bases from J, the junction kept 12 bases outside the gene matches. In germline, CDR1 is SGHTA, CDR2 FQGTGA. The CDR3 is 16 residues long. The CDR3 DNA sequence: TGTGCCAGCAGCCCTCAGAGGGCGGGAGCAGCAGATACGCAGTATTTT. Protein: CASSPQRAGAADTQYF.

This clonotype was detected ten times or more. The CDR3 loop reads CASSSRDRGYHGYTF. CDR3 nucleotides: TGTGCCAGCAGTTCCCGGGACAGGGGATATCATGGCTACACCTTC. V usage is TRBV14 and J usage is TRBJ1-2; 10 bases are shared with TRBD1. V lost 6 bases to trimming and J lost 6 bases; unmatched junction nucleotides: 10. Germline V gene sequence: CDR1 SGHDN, CDR2 FVKESK. This CDR3 is 15 amino acids long.

The chain uses TRBV19 and TRBJ2-2, with 7 bases fitting TRBD1. The CDR3 extends over 16 amino acids. Trimming removed 0 bases from V and 7 bases from J; junction bases left unmatched: 8. CDR1 and CDR2 from the germline V gene are LNHDA and SQIVND (reference sequence). The CDR3 nucleotides read TGTGCCAGTAGTATAGAGAGGGGGCGCTTCGGCGGGGAGCTGTTTTTT. Its protein product is CASSIERGRFGGELFF.

The chain uses TRBV7-9 and TRBJ2-7; D perhaps matches TRBD2 (6 bases). The CDR3 consists of 15 residues. CDR1 and CDR2 (germline): SEHNR, FQNEAQ (reference sequence). Between the trimmed V and J ends, which lost 1 base and 4 bases, there was a span of 14 bases. CDR3 coding DNA: TGTGCCAGCAGCTTAGACGGGGGAGGCGGGTACGAGCAGTACTTC. It yields the protein CASSLDGGGGYEQYF.

The genes are TRBV9 and TRBJ2-3; TRBD2 matches at 10 bases. The CDR3 contains 17 residues. From germline, CDR1 is SGDLS and CDR2 YYNGEE. J gave up 1 base and V 3 bases, and 8 bases lay outside the gene matches. The CDR3 coding sequence is TGTGCCAGCAGCGCGAGAATGGGGACTAGCGGCACAGATACGCAGTATTTT. This translates into CASSARMGTSGTDTQYF.

This rearrangement joins TRBV5-4 to TRBJ2-7, with 7 bases that match TRBD1. J was trimmed by 5 bases and V by 3 bases; bases with no gene match: 8. The V gene's germline CDR1 is SGHNT and CDR2 YYREEE (reference sequence). The CDR3 sequence is 14 residues long. The CDR3 protein is CASSSRQGPDEQYF. DNA of the CDR3: TGTGCCAGCAGCTCGCGACAGGGCCCGGACGAGCAGTACTTC.

The chain is built from TRBV28 and TRBJ2-5; D unresolved. This CDR3 region has 13 residues. The ends were cut back, 2 bases at V and 9 bases at J, with 13 bases in the middle. Germline CDR1 is MDHEN and CDR2 is SYDVKM. In DNA form, the CDR3 reads TGTGCCAGCAGTTTAAGCCCTCGATGGGCCCAGTACTTC. It encodes CASSLSPRWAQYF.

This clonotype came up many times. The chain recombines TRBV6-5 with TRBJ1-6; D remains unclear. The CDR3 totals 14 residues. Between the trimmed V and J ends, which lost 0 bases and 5 bases, there was a span of 5 bases. Germline V gene data show CDR1 as MNHEY and CDR2 as SVGAGI. The CDR3 sequence is CASSYSFNNSPLHF. The CDR3 DNA reads TGTGCCAGCAGTTACTCGTTTAATAATTCACCCCTCCACTTT.

This clonotype came up many times. The V gene is TRBV28, the J gene TRBJ1-5; TRBD1 might be the D (5 bases). V gave up 2 bases and J gave up 4 bases, with 18 bases separating them. The CDR3 contains 17 residues. Germline V gives CDR1 MDHEN, CDR2 SYDVKM. Written as DNA, the CDR3 is TGTGCCAGCAGTTTAAAGGGGAGAGGGGCGAATAATCAGCCCCAGCATTTT. Protein product: CASSLKGRGANNQPQHF.

This chain connects TRBV27 to TRBJ2-7, with TRBD2 matching over 8 bases. The length of the CDR3 is 13 residues. V shed 3 bases, J shed 4 bases, and the junction held 2 bases outside the gene matches. Germline lookup yields CDR1 MNHEY and CDR2 SMNVEV (reference sequence). CDR3 DNA sequence: TGTGCCAGCAGTTTCCAGCGGGAGTACGAGCAGTACTTC. Translated: CASSFQREYEQYF.

This clonotype was picked up many times. This chain connects TRBV12-3 or TRBV12-4 to TRBJ2-3, with a possible D match to TRBD2 (5 bases). Trimming took off 6 bases at V and 2 bases at J, with 15 bases between the two ends. The CDR3 consists of 15 residues. CDR3 nucleotides: TGTGCCAGCAGCTCCACTAGGGCTTTCACAGATACGCAGTATTTT. Translation gives CASSSTRAFTDTQYF.

J is TRBJ2-1 and V is TRBV5-1, with 10 bases that match TRBD2. The CDR3 runs 14 residues. The V gene end was trimmed by 3 bases and the J gene end by 10 bases; junction bases not matched to a gene: 7. CDR1 is SGHRS, CDR2 YFSETQ, per germline. CDR3 DNA sequence: TGCGCCAGCAGCTCCCTAGCGGGAGCGCAAGAGCAGTTCTTC. Translating it yields CASSSLAGAQEQFF.

V is TRBV5-1 and J is TRBJ2-3; weak D call: TRBD2 (5 bases). There are 14 residues in the CDR3. Germline values: CDR1 SGHRS, CDR2 YFSETQ. Trimming stripped 4 bases from V and 1 base from J, with 10 bases between. The CDR3 protein is CASSEAAGTDTQYF. CDR3 bases: TGCGCCAGCAGCGAAGCGGCCGGCACAGATACGCAGTATTTT.

This clonotype appeared a few times. V usage is TRBV7-2 and J usage is TRBJ2-3; 8 positions match TRBD2. The trim removed 3 bases at V and 1 base at J, leaving 6 bases unmatched. There are 16 residues in the CDR3. Germline loops: CDR1 SGHTA, CDR2 FQGNSA. The CDR3 loop is CASSFTLADGTDTQYF. The CDR3 DNA reads TGTGCCAGCAGCTTCACACTAGCGGACGGCACAGATACGCAGTATTTT. The whole variable domain, filled in from reference TRBV7-2 and TRBJ2-3, reads GAGVSQSPSNKVTEKGKDVELRCDPISGHTALYWYRQSLGQGLEFLIYFQGNSAPDKSGLPSDRFSAERTGGSVSTLTIQRTQQEDSAVYLCASSFTLADGTDTQYFGPGTRLTVL.

This clonotype was observed at least ten times. The J gene is TRBJ1-4, the V gene TRBV7-9; a weak D match, TRBD1 (5 bases). CDR1 SEHNR and CDR2 FQNEAQ come from the germline V gene (reference sequence). This CDR3 contains 13 residues. The germline V and J ends were trimmed by 5 bases and 12 bases, with 16 bases remaining between them. CDR3 sequence reads: CASSRDGRRELFF. The CDR3 region has the DNA TGTGCCAGCAGCCGGGACGGCCGGAGGGAACTGTTTTTT.

The chain is built from TRBV3-1 and TRBJ2-1; D unresolved. This CDR3 is 12 amino acids long. Deletions cut 1 base from V and 2 bases from J, with 0 bases between. Germline CDR1 reads LGHDT; CDR2 reads YNNKEL (reference sequence). CDR3 in DNA: TGTGCCAGCAGCCAAGCCTACAATGAGCAGTTCTTC. It yields the protein CASSQAYNEQFF.

The chain carries TRBV6-2 or TRBV6-3 and TRBJ2-1; D perhaps matches TRBD2 (6 bases). This CDR3 has 14 amino acids. The germline V gene encodes CDR1 MNHEY and CDR2 SVGEGT. Trimming left V 4 bases short and J 4 bases short, with 11 bases between. This CDR3 is CASSLVAAYNEQFF. The CDR3, as DNA: TGTGCCAGCAGTTTGGTAGCGGCTTACAATGAGCAGTTCTTC.

The chain joins TRBV6-2 or TRBV6-3 to TRBJ2-1; tentatively, D is TRBD2 (7 bases). V lost 2 bases and J lost 1, with 15 bases in between. CDR1 and CDR2 from the germline V gene are MNHEY and SVGEGT. This CDR3 is 17 amino acids long. Written as DNA, the CDR3 is TGTGCCAGCAGTTACGGGGGCGGGAGAGGGTCCTACAATGAGCAGTTCTTC. Translated: CASSYGGGRGSYNEQFF.